The 20 T cell receptor beta chains given below trace back to one sample, sequenced in a study of blood T cell repertoires in COVID-19 (dated by TCRdb to the early 2020s). Library construction relied on the immunoSEQ multiplex PCR assay. In its TCRdb copy, this immuneACCESS table keeps in-frame sequences only and misses some clones. Where compared with another copy, unresolved V genes explain less than half of these, and the others have no known cause. This sample is represented by 200,000 to 250,000 clones; more than 70% of them were singletons. Of the sample, 9.5% to 15% falls within the top ten clones. The sample was peripheral blood. The receptors stem from a human donor in a cohort sampled during active COVID-19.

This chain connects TRBV7-9 to TRBJ1-5; 8 bases are a match to TRBD1. Per germline, CDR1 SEHNR and CDR2 FQNEAQ (reference sequence). The length of the CDR3 is 16 residues. V lost 4 bases to trimming and J lost 8 bases; unmatched junction nucleotides: 13. The CDR3: CASSSGTGQGREPQHF. The CDR3 DNA reads as TGTGCCAGCAGCTCCGGAACTGGACAGGGTCGCGAGCCCCAGCATTTT.

This clone was found a few times. This chain links TRBV5-4 with TRBJ2-3, with 8 nucleotides matching TRBD2. This CDR3 comprises 15 residues. The J segment lost 6 bases and the V segment lost 4 bases, leaving 10 bases of the junction unmatched. CDR1 and CDR2 (germline): SGHNT, YYREEE (reference sequence). The CDR3 spells CASSLPGGKRDTQYF. The CDR3 DNA follows: TGTGCCAGCAGCCTCCCGGGGGGGAAAAGGGATACGCAGTATTTT.

The chain links TRBV28 to TRBJ1-1; 7 bases match TRBD1. The CDR3 extends over 13 amino acids. Germline loops: CDR1 MDHEN, CDR2 SYDVKM. The trim removed 6 bases at V and 3 bases at J, leaving 4 bases unmatched. Here the CDR3 DNA reads TGTGCCAGCAGACCAGGGGGAGACACTGAAGCTTTCTTT. This sequence encodes CASRPGGDTEAFF.

With respect to this clone: One end of the junction varies from germline; a read error may be responsible. This sequence joins TRBV19 and TRBJ1-2, with TRBD1 matching over 8 bases. The CDR3 consists of 13 residues. CDR1 LNHDA and CDR2 SQIVND come from the germline V gene (reference sequence). As DNA, the CDR3 is TGTGCCAGTACGGGCCAGGGGGCCGTGGGCTTCACCTTC. Amino acids: CASTGQGAVGFTF.

The chain links TRBV7-9 to TRBJ1-1; D gene ambiguous. Trimming took 1 base from V and 4 from J, leaving 10 bases between them. This CDR3 contains 14 residues. The germline V gene has CDR1 SEHNR and CDR2 FQNEAQ (reference sequence). The CDR3 reads CASSLVGEGTEAFF. The CDR3 nucleotides read TGTGCCAGCAGCTTAGTCGGTGAGGGCACTGAAGCTTTCTTT.

The chain has TRBV7-4 and TRBJ2-7; 9 bases are shared with TRBD1. The V gene end was trimmed by 5 bases and the J gene end by 6 bases; junction bases not matched to a gene: 11. Germline V gives CDR1 SGHVT, CDR2 SQSDAQ. This CDR3 is 15 amino acids long. CDR3 coding DNA: TGTGCCAGCAGCCGTCCCCGGGACAGGGTCCTCGAGCAGTACTTC. Translating it yields CASSRPRDRVLEQYF.

The chain carries TRBV12-3 or TRBV12-4 and TRBJ1-1; D is unresolved. V was cut by 7 bases and J by 8 bases, with 11 bases left in between. The CDR3 has 11 amino acids. The CDR3: CASKLSGEAFF. In DNA, the CDR3 is TGTGCCAGCAAATTATCGGGGGAAGCTTTCTTT.

About this clone itself: Additional DNA sequences in this sample encode the identical CDR3. This chain uses TRBV7-2 with TRBJ1-5, with D maybe TRBD1 (6 bases). This CDR3 has 13 residues. The germline V and J ends were trimmed by 3 bases and 5 bases, with 8 bases remaining between them. Germline V gene data show CDR1 as SGHTA and CDR2 as FQGNSA. CDR3 DNA: TGTGCCAGCAGCTTTTCAGGGGATCAGCCCCAGCATTTT. As protein: CASSFSGDQPQHF.

This clone was detected once. The CDR3 DNA follows: TGTGCCAGCAGCTCCAGTGGAGGACAGGGCGGCACTGAAGCTTTCTTT. Residues: CASSSSGGQGGTEAFF. J is TRBJ1-1 and V is TRBV7-3; TRBD1 matches 8 bases. The CDR3 runs to 16 residues. Looked up from germline, CDR1 is SGHTA and CDR2 is FQGTGA. V shed 4 bases, J shed 4 bases, and the junction held 11 bases outside the gene matches.

This chain links TRBV3-1 (or the pseudogene TRBV3-2) with TRBJ2-4; tentatively, D is TRBD2 (6 bases). This CDR3 has 14 amino acids. CDR1 is LGHDT and CDR2 is YNNKEL in the germline V gene (reference sequence). V gave up 3 bases and J gave up 8 bases, with 14 bases separating them. The CDR3 sequence: CASSQGLPRHIQYF. CDR3 sequence (DNA): TGTGCCAGCAGCCAGGGACTTCCGAGGCACATTCAGTACTTC.

This clone was detected once. This sequence joins TRBV19 and TRBJ2-3; 9 bases agree with TRBD2. The germline V gene has CDR1 LNHDA and CDR2 SQIVND (reference sequence). With V trimmed by 1 base and J by 5 bases, 7 bases remained unmatched. The CDR3 extends over 16 amino acids. The CDR3 region has the DNA TGTGCCAGTAGTATAGGCGGGGGGGGTAGAGGAGATACGCAGTATTTT. It encodes CASSIGGGGRGDTQYF.

This clone has only a few counts. The V call is TRBV27, the J call TRBJ2-1; 8 bases align to TRBD2. Germline V gene data show CDR1 as MNHEY and CDR2 as SMNVEV (reference sequence). After removal of 7 bases from V and 5 bases from J, the junction contained 7 bases not matched to a gene. The CDR3 runs 14 residues. CDR3 protein: CASTPGTSNNEQFF. The CDR3 nucleotides are TGTGCCAGCACCCCGGGGACTAGTAACAATGAGCAGTTCTTC.

The chain couples TRBV27 to TRBJ2-7, with TRBD2 as a possible D gene (8 bases). CDR1 and CDR2 from the germline V gene are MNHEY and SMNVEV (reference sequence). V lost 5 bases and J lost 0, with 17 bases in between. The CDR3 extends over 16 amino acids. CDR3 coding DNA: TGTGCCAGCAGTCTTATAGCGGGACAGAGCTCCTACGAGCAGTACTTC. Its translation: CASSLIAGQSSYEQYF.

The CDR3: CASSPGTSGGNEQFF. The CDR3 DNA follows: TGTGCCAGCAGTCCCGGGACTAGCGGGGGCAATGAGCAGTTCTTC. The chain couples TRBV27 to TRBJ2-1; 14 nucleotides agree with TRBD2. This CDR3 region has 15 residues. CDR1 MNHEY and CDR2 SMNVEV come from the germline V gene (reference sequence). V dropped 5 bases and J dropped 6; count of bases not matched to a gene: 3.

The chain recombines TRBV12-1 with TRBJ2-1; the D segment call TRBD2 is taken from the table without a DNA check. TRBV12-1 is assigned pseudogene status. The CDR3 is 17 residues long. CDR3 protein: CASSFKSSGRARNEQFF. DNA of the CDR3: TGTGCCAGCAGCTTTAAGTCTAGCGGGAGGGCCAGGAATGAGCAGTTCTTC.

This clone was recorded a few times. The V and J genes are TRBV6-2 or TRBV6-3 and TRBJ1-4; D is uncertain. This CDR3 has 16 residues. Germline V lookup: CDR1 MNHEY, CDR2 SVGEGT. V lost 6 bases to trimming and J lost 5 bases, with 19 bases between them. The chain's CDR3 is CASSSTGRESNEKLFF. CDR3 DNA sequence: TGTGCCAGCAGCTCGACTGGACGGGAAAGCAATGAAAAACTGTTTTTT.

This sequence joins TRBV28 and TRBJ2-7; possible D gene TRBD2, 5 bases. Trimming pared 1 base from V and 2 bases from J, leaving 12 bases between. The CDR3 covers 15 residues. Germline CDR1 is MDHEN and CDR2 is SYDVKM. DNA for the CDR3: TGTGCCAGCAGTTTATTCTCGGGATGGACCTACGAGCAGTACTTC. Amino acids: CASSLFSGWTYEQYF.

This clone was counted between two and nine times. The J gene is TRBJ2-3, the V gene TRBV2, with a tentative D call TRBD1 (6 bases). The V end was cut by 4 bases, the J end by 5 bases, with 10 bases between. CDR1 SNHLY and CDR2 FYNNEI come from the germline V gene. The CDR3 runs 13 residues. The DNA for the CDR3 is TGTGCCAGCAGTGGGGACATTGGAGATACGCAGTATTTT. Residues: CASSGDIGDTQYF.

V usage is TRBV28 and J usage is TRBJ1-5, with TRBD1 matching 9 bases. V dropped 1 base and J dropped 4; count of bases not matched to a gene: 5. This CDR3 has 16 amino acids. Germline loops: CDR1 MDHEN, CDR2 SYDVKM. The CDR3 nucleotides are TGTGCCAGCAGTTTATCCGGGACAGGGCCTAATCAGCCCCAGCATTTT. Its protein product is CASSLSGTGPNQPQHF.

The V and J genes are TRBV28 and TRBJ2-7; the match to TRBD1 covers 9 bases. This CDR3 is 18 amino acids long. The J segment lost 2 bases and the V segment lost 4 bases, leaving 15 bases of the junction unmatched. CDR1 MDHEN and CDR2 SYDVKM come from the germline V gene. The CDR3 spells CASSSYRDRDLRTYEQYF. As DNA, the CDR3 is TGTGCCAGCAGTTCCTACCGGGACAGGGATCTAAGGACCTACGAGCAGTACTTC.